This T cell receptor beta chain was recorded in a study of neurological immune-mediated disorders. Background on the study: The study included around 35 multiple sclerosis patients, some 31 relapsing-remitting and 3 secondary progressive. Overall study findings and caveats: None of the CDR3 amino acid sequences in expanded clones turned up in more than one subject, which points to private repertoires in all groups.

The V end lost 2 bases, the J end lost 8 bases, and 20 bases lay between the germline ends. Germline V gene lookup returns CDR1 SGHRS and CDR2 YFSETQ. The CDR3 spans 16 residues. Unsorted libraries used 2 million PBMCs kept at -80 degrees C. Synthesis of cDNA was carried out by template-switch 5'RACE. The reaction used 10-nucleotide random UMIs. TCRdb passed the 5' RACE reads through MiXCR, listing each CDR3 protein once. This sample has about 62,000 distinct CDR3 sequences, with less than 4% found just once. Comment on this clonotype: No antigen is known for it.

V gene TRBV5-1 combines with J gene TRBJ2-1, with D possibly TRBD2 on 6 matching bases. The TCR was taken from a woman between 50 and 59 years old with multiple sclerosis. The sample taken for sequencing was PBMCs. The CDR3 loop is CASSFSVHREIDEQFF. The DNA of the CDR3 is TGCGCCAGCAGCTTCTCGGTCCATCGGGAGATTGATGAGCAGTTCTTC. Based on the CDR3 plus reference TRBV5-1 and TRBJ2-1, the full variable domain is KAGVTQTPRYLIKTRGQQVTLSCSPISGHRSVSWYQQTPGQGLQFLFEYFSETQRNKGNFPGRFSGRQFSNSRSEMNVSTLELGDSALYLCASSFSVHREIDEQFFGPGTRLTVL.